The 30 T cell receptor beta chains below were found in one sample sequenced in a study of cytomegalovirus exposure and HLA in healthy donors. TCRdb's copy holds only in-frame clones and misses some; the assay was immunoSEQ multiplex PCR. The repertoire holds tens of thousands of clones, with roughly 90% as singletons. What was sequenced was PBMCs. Receptors were obtained from a man aged 25 to 45 in good health and CMV-seronegative.

V and J are TRBV5-6 and TRBJ2-7; perhaps TRBD1 as D (6 bases). V was shortened by 0 bases and J by 4 bases, with 23 bases between the two germline ends. From germline, CDR1 is SGHDT and CDR2 YYEEEE. The CDR3 totals 18 residues. CDR3 region: CASSLDRANHKLPYEQYF. Here the CDR3 DNA reads TGTGCCAGCAGCTTGGACAGGGCCAACCACAAATTACCATACGAGCAGTACTTC. The full variable domain, completed using reference TRBV5-6 and TRBJ2-7, is DAGVTQSPTHLIKTRGQQVTLRCSPKSGHDTVSWYQQALGQGPQFIFQYYEEEERQRGNFPDRFSGHQFPNYSSELNVNALLLGDSALYLCASSLDRANHKLPYEQYFGPGTRLTVT.

The rearrangement joins TRBV6-1 to TRBJ2-5; the D gene is possibly TRBD2 (5 bases). Germline CDR1 and CDR2: MNHNS and SASEGT. Trimming took off 7 bases at V and 1 base at J, with 16 bases between the two ends. CDR3 length equals 15 residues. The CDR3 coding sequence is TGTGCCAGCAATGGGTTCCGGGGTTCCCAAGAGACCCAGTACTTC. It yields the protein CASNGFRGSQETQYF.

The rearrangement links TRBV19 to TRBJ2-2; TRBD2 agrees at 11 bases. J gave up 2 bases and V 6 bases, and 14 bases lay outside the gene matches. This CDR3 spans 19 amino acids. Germline lookup yields CDR1 LNHDA and CDR2 SQIVND (reference sequence). CDR3 protein: CASRPTSGTPGSNTGELFF. The CDR3 DNA is TGTGCCAGTAGACCGACTAGCGGGACGCCCGGGAGCAACACCGGGGAGCTGTTTTTT.

V is TRBV7-8 and J is TRBJ1-1, with 8 bases identical to TRBD1. Per germline, CDR1 SGHVS and CDR2 FQNEAQ. The CDR3 is made up of 16 amino acids. The ends lost 2 bases at V and 1 base at J; junction bases unmatched: 6. The CDR3 loop is CASSLTFGTGNTEAFF. As DNA, the CDR3 is TGTGCCAGCAGCTTAACATTCGGGACAGGGAACACTGAAGCTTTCTTT.

This chain joins TRBV30 and TRBJ1-1; the match to TRBD1 covers 7 bases. The germline V gene has CDR1 GTSNPN and CDR2 SVGIG (reference sequence). With V trimmed by 8 bases and J by 4 bases, 7 bases remained unmatched. The CDR3 spans 12 residues. CDR3 nucleotides: TGTGCCGTGACAGGGTTGGGCACTGAAGCTTTCTTT. Residues: CAVTGLGTEAFF.

The CDR3: CAWRQGLSFTIYF. The CDR3 bases are TGTGCCTGGCGACAGGGCTTAAGTTTCACCATATATTTT. V is TRBV30 and J is TRBJ1-3; the match to TRBD1 covers 7 bases. Germline trimming cut 5 bases from V and 9 bases from J; bases unmatched to any gene: 10. Germline lookup yields CDR1 GTSNPN and CDR2 SVGIG (reference sequence). CDR3 size: 13 residues.

The V gene is TRBV7-2, the J gene TRBJ1-4, with 7 bases lining up with TRBD1. Germline values: CDR1 SGHTA, CDR2 FQGNSA. V shed 3 bases, J shed 7 bases, and the junction held 5 bases outside the gene matches. CDR3 length equals 14 residues. CDR3 sequence: CASSFAQGSEKLFF. CDR3 bases: TGTGCCAGCAGCTTTGCACAGGGGTCTGAAAAACTGTTTTTT.

The rearrangement joins TRBV7-2 to TRBJ2-7, with 13 nucleotides matching TRBD2. CDR3 size: 16 residues. V shed 5 bases, J shed 7 bases, and the junction held 11 bases outside the gene matches. Germline V gene lookup returns CDR1 SGHTA and CDR2 FQGNSA. CDR3 region: CASSPRGTSGAGEQYF. The CDR3 bases are TGTGCCAGCAGCCCTCGAGGGACTAGCGGGGCTGGGGAGCAGTACTTC. The full variable domain, in which reference TRBV7-2 and TRBJ2-7 provide the parts outside the CDR3, is GAGVSQSPSNKVTEKGKDVELRCDPISGHTALYWYRQSLGQGLEFLIYFQGNSAPDKSGLPSDRFSAERTGGSVSTLTIQRTQQEDSAVYLCASSPRGTSGAGEQYFGPGTRLTVT.

This clone was observed once. This chain joins TRBV2 and TRBJ1-4; no firm D call. Germline V CDR1 and CDR2: SNHLY, FYNNEI. Trimming removed 7 bases at V and 0 bases at J, with 18 bases between. The CDR3 spans 17 residues. DNA of the CDR3: TGTGCCAGCACCACACCGACTGGCGTAGCAACTAATGAAAAACTGTTTTTT. It codes for CASTTPTGVATNEKLFF.

The CDR3 loop reads CASSSPGQGRRTNEKLFF. The CDR3 nucleotides are TGTGCCAGCAGTTCTCCGGGACAGGGTAGAAGAACTAATGAAAAACTGTTTTTT. The V call is TRBV28, the J call TRBJ1-4; 9 bases fit TRBD1. V was pared by 4 bases and J by 1 base, with 10 bases of the junction left unmatched. This CDR3 has 18 amino acids. Germline V CDR1 and CDR2: MDHEN, SYDVKM.

The gene calls are TRBV20-1 and TRBJ2-7; D is ambiguous. The germline CDR1 and CDR2 sequences are DFQATT and SNEGSKA (reference sequence). The CDR3 is made up of 11 amino acids. V was cut by 7 bases and J by 3 bases, with 10 bases left in between. The CDR3 DNA follows: TGCAGTGTCAAGTCGGGCTACGAGCAGTACTTC. Translated: CSVKSGYEQYF.

The chain couples TRBV29-1 to TRBJ1-2; 9 positions agree with TRBD1. This CDR3 is 14 amino acids long. Germline V gene data show CDR1 as SQVTM and CDR2 as ANQGSEA. V trimming: 5 bases; J trimming: 8 bases; junction bases outside the gene matches: 12. DNA for the CDR3: TGCAGCGTTCCTAGAGGACAGGGGTTGTACGGCTACACCTTC. This gives the protein CSVPRGQGLYGYTF.

The rearrangement joins TRBV27 to TRBJ2-3; 12 bases fit TRBD2. The J segment lost 5 bases and the V segment lost 9 bases, leaving 6 bases of the junction unmatched. The CDR3 is made up of 14 amino acids. The V gene's germline CDR1 is MNHEY and CDR2 SMNVEV (reference sequence). The CDR3 coding sequence is TGTGCCAGTCGACTAGCGGGAGCCGGAGATACGCAGTATTTT. The encoded protein is CASRLAGAGDTQYF.

The V gene is TRBV9, the J gene TRBJ1-3; D is uncertain. Germline CDR1 SGDLS, CDR2 YYNGEE. Trimming pared 1 base from V and 0 bases from J, leaving 5 bases between. The CDR3 sequence is 14 residues long. DNA of the CDR3: TGTGCCAGCAGCGTAACGAGCTCTGGAAACACCATATATTTT. Residues: CASSVTSSGNTIYF.

The chain carries TRBV12-2 and TRBJ2-3; TRBD2, the D gene given by the table, was not confirmed from the DNA. TRBV12-2 represents a pseudogene. This CDR3 has 17 amino acids. The CDR3 loop reads CASRLALGGGRTDTQYF. The CDR3 coding sequence is TGTGCAAGTCGCTTAGCGCTTGGGGGGGGCCGCACAGATACGCAGTATTTT.

In this sample, this clone turned up once. The rearrangement links TRBV9 to TRBJ2-2; tentative D call: TRBD2 (6 bases). Germline V gives CDR1 SGDLS, CDR2 YYNGEE. The CDR3 is made up of 16 amino acids. Between the trimmed V and J ends, which lost 2 bases and 4 bases, there was a span of 15 bases. The CDR3 reads CASSVGIAAPTGELFF. CDR3 nucleotide sequence: TGTGCCAGCAGCGTTGGTATAGCGGCTCCCACCGGGGAGCTGTTTTTT.

The chain couples TRBV28 to TRBJ2-5; TRBD1 agrees at 9 bases. J lost 5 bases, V lost 7 bases, and 11 bases had no gene match. The V gene's germline CDR1 is MDHEN and CDR2 SYDVKM. The CDR3 has 15 residues. In DNA, the CDR3 is TGTGCCAGCAAACCCCCGGGACAGGGTACGGAGACCCAGTACTTC. This sequence encodes CASKPPGQGTETQYF.

The chain recombines TRBV13 with TRBJ2-1, with TRBD2 matching 15 bases. Germline V gene lookup returns CDR1 PRHDT and CDR2 FYEKMQ (reference sequence). V lost 0 bases to trimming and J lost 8 bases; unmatched junction nucleotides: 11. CDR3 length: 19 residues. The CDR3 loop reads CASSLGGLAGGQSGDEQFF. In nucleotides, the CDR3 is TGTGCCAGCAGCTTAGGTGGACTAGCGGGAGGGCAGTCCGGGGATGAGCAGTTCTTC.

The chain couples TRBV6-6 to TRBJ2-1; D is unresolved. With 0 bases removed from V and 3 bases from J, the gap between germline ends came to 3 bases. This CDR3 contains 13 residues. Germline V gene lookup returns CDR1 MNHNY and CDR2 SVGAGI (reference sequence). The CDR3 sequence is CASSYSSYNEQFF. The DNA of the CDR3 is TGTGCCAGCAGTTACTCTAGCTACAATGAGCAGTTCTTC.

Remarks on this clone: A junction end diverges from the germline sequence, so it may reflect a read error. The rearrangement uses TRBV7-7 and TRBJ2-5; possibly TRBD2 for D (5 bases). The V gene's germline CDR1 is SSHAT and CDR2 FNYEAQ (reference sequence). The CDR3 extends over 15 amino acids. This CDR3 reads CASSFRTPPEGTQYF. For the CDR3, the DNA is TGTGCTAGCAGCTTTCGGACTCCACCCGAAGGGACCCAGTACTTC.

This clone was seen a handful of times. This rearrangement joins TRBV2 to TRBJ2-7, with 7 positions matching TRBD2. V dropped 3 bases and J dropped 4; count of bases not matched to a gene: 6. The length of the CDR3 is 14 residues. Germline CDR1 reads SNHLY; CDR2 reads FYNNEI. CDR3 in amino acids: CASSERTRGYEQYF. The DNA for the CDR3 is TGTGCCAGCAGTGAGCGGACTAGAGGGTACGAGCAGTACTTC. The full variable domain, its missing parts supplied by reference TRBV2 and TRBJ2-7, is EPEVTQTPSHQVTQMGQEVILRCVPISNHLYFYWYRQILGQKVEFLVSFYNNEISEKSEIFDDQFSVERPDGSNFTLKIRSTKLEDSAMYFCASSERTRGYEQYFGPGTRLTVT.

The chain links TRBV28 to TRBJ1-2; 8 bases map to TRBD1. Germline assignment: CDR1 MDHEN and CDR2 SYDVKM. Unmatched junction bases numbered 8, after V lost 6 bases and J lost 8 bases. The CDR3 spans 13 residues. The CDR3 DNA is TGTGCCAGCAGCGTGGACAGGGTCGGCGGCTACACCTTC. Its translation is CASSVDRVGGYTF.

This clone was detected only once. The chain is built from TRBV4-1 and TRBJ1-5, with D uncertain. The CDR3 contains 15 residues. Germline V gene data show CDR1 as MGHRA and CDR2 as YSYEKL. Trimming pared 0 bases from V and 6 bases from J, leaving 12 bases between. The CDR3 here is CASSQDLGEVQPQHF. The CDR3, as DNA: TGCGCCAGCAGCCAAGATCTTGGGGAGGTTCAGCCCCAGCATTTT.

This chain uses TRBV13 with TRBJ1-3, with TRBD1 matching over 11 bases. The J segment lost 0 bases and the V segment lost 2 bases, leaving 9 bases of the junction unmatched. The CDR3 extends over 19 amino acids. The germline V gene encodes CDR1 PRHDT and CDR2 FYEKMQ (reference sequence). CDR3 DNA sequence: TGTGCCAGCAGCTTACTAGGGACAGGGGGACGACCCTCTGGAAACACCATATATTTT. Its translation is CASSLLGTGGRPSGNTIYF.

V is TRBV6-4 and J is TRBJ2-3, with 8 bases matching TRBD2. The CDR3 spans 14 residues. In germline, CDR1 is MRHNA, CDR2 SNTAGT. V dropped 8 bases and J dropped 4; count of bases not matched to a gene: 8. The DNA of the CDR3 is TGTGCCAGCTCTGAAGGACTAGCTGCAGATACGCAGTATTTT. This codes for CASSEGLAADTQYF.

The chain is built from TRBV18 and TRBJ2-3, with 7 bases identical to TRBD2. V was pared by 4 bases and J by 0 bases, with 7 bases of the junction left unmatched. The CDR3 runs 16 residues. Germline V lookup: CDR1 KGHSH, CDR2 LQKENI. CDR3 nucleotides: TGTGCCAGCTCACAGTATAGCGGGTCTAGCACAGATACGCAGTATTTT. Amino acids: CASSQYSGSSTDTQYF.

The V and J genes are TRBV6-4 and TRBJ2-1, with 10 bases that match TRBD1. The ends lost 1 base at V and 7 bases at J; junction bases unmatched: 10. CDR1 is MRHNA and CDR2 is SNTAGT in the germline V gene. The CDR3 extends over 17 amino acids. CDR3 coding DNA: TGTGCCAGCAGTGACTTAGGAGGGACAGGGGAGGTGAATGAGCAGTTCTTC. Amino acid sequence: CASSDLGGTGEVNEQFF.

J is TRBJ1-6 and V is TRBV5-4, with 10 positions matching TRBD1. V dropped 4 bases and J dropped 9; count of bases not matched to a gene: 10. CDR1 and CDR2 (germline): SGHNT, YYREEE (reference sequence). There are 16 residues in the CDR3. CDR3 loop: CASSGGTGAGASPLHF. The CDR3 bases are TGTGCCAGCAGCGGTGGGACAGGGGCCGGCGCTTCACCCCTCCACTTT.

The chain carries TRBV11-2 and TRBJ1-1; a possible D gene is TRBD1 (6 bases). This CDR3 is built from 12 residues. Germline values: CDR1 SGHAT, CDR2 FQNNGV. V was shortened by 1 base and J by 10 bases, with 10 bases between the two germline ends. The CDR3 DNA reads TGTGCCAGCAGCTTAGGACCAGGGGTAGCTTTCTTT. It is translated as CASSLGPGVAFF.

This chain joins TRBV6-5 and TRBJ1-1; 10 nucleotides match TRBD1. With 6 bases clipped from V and 1 base from J, the junction kept 5 bases outside the gene matches. Germline V gene lookup returns CDR1 MNHEY and CDR2 SVGAGI. The CDR3 length is 15 residues. The CDR3 protein is CASSQRDRGNTEAFF. DNA for the CDR3: TGTGCCAGCAGCCAGAGGGACAGGGGGAACACTGAAGCTTTCTTT.